This is a list of T cell receptor beta chains from one sample in a study of blood T cell repertoires in COVID-19. This table comes from immunoSEQ multiplex PCR, and its TCRdb copy is limited to in-frame clones, with some not included. Of approximately 69,000 clones listed, approximately 87% were seen once; the top ten hold about 20%. Input material: peripheral blood. The receptors shown here come from a woman older than 75 with acute or convalescent COVID-19. Each CDR3 is given with its conserved first and last residue. D genes are given only for firm matches. Clone size is not always given. Where it is, it says once, few, many or a class for expanded clones.

d_call j_call clone_size v_call cdr3_aa cdr3_nt
NA TRBJ2-1 NA TRBV18 CASSPGLPTLREQFF TGTGCCAGCTCTCCGGGACTTCCAACCCTTAGGGAGCAGTTCTTC
TRBD1 TRBJ2-1 NA TRBV7-8 CASSPWTGVGNEQFF TGTGCCAGCAGCCCATGGACAGGGGTGGGTAATGAGCAGTTCTTC
NA TRBJ2-7 NA TRBV18 CASSPTGPPRGEQYF TGTGCCAGCTCTCCGACGGGTCCCCCTCGGGGCGAGCAGTACTTC
TRBD2 TRBJ2-2 NA TRBV18 CATTSASGGTGELFF TGTGCCACCACTTCGGCTAGCGGGGGCACCGGGGAGCTGTTTTTT
NA TRBJ1-2 NA TRBV2 CASRQGVYGYTF TGTGCCAGCAGACAGGGTGTCTATGGCTACACCTTC
TRBD2 TRBJ2-3 few TRBV7-3 CASGAGGTDTQYF TGTGCCAGCGGGGCGGGAGGCACAGATACGCAGTATTTT
NA TRBJ1-1 NA TRBV15 CATSRARGATEAFF TGTGCCACCAGCAGAGCTCGGGGGGCCACTGAAGCTTTCTTT
TRBD1 TRBJ1-1 NA TRBV5-1 CASSQGQGVGTEAFF TGCGCCAGCAGCCAAGGACAGGGGGTGGGCACTGAAGCTTTCTTT
TRBD1 TRBJ1-5 few TRBV2 CASSRRTGSNQPQHF TGTGCCAGCTCGCGGCGGACAGGGAGCAATCAGCCCCAGCATTTT
NA TRBJ1-6 NA TRBV3-1/TRBV3-2 CASSQASGKSPLHF TGTGCCAGCAGCCAAGCCTCAGGGAAATCACCCCTCCACTTT
TRBD1 TRBJ1-2 NA TRBV27 CASSLWAGQGRGYTF TGTGCCAGCAGTTTATGGGCGGGACAGGGTCGCGGCTACACCTTC
NA TRBJ1-1 NA TRBV19 CASSIGRVGSTEAFF TGTGCCAGTAGTATTGGGCGGGTCGGAAGCACTGAAGCTTTCTTT
TRBD1 TRBJ1-4 NA TRBV7-9 CASSFNPRGQVNEKLFF TGTGCCAGCAGCTTCAACCCTCGAGGACAGGTCAATGAAAAACTGTTTTTT
NA TRBJ2-1 NA TRBV9 CASSVAGGPSSYNEQFF TGTGCCAGCAGCGTAGCAGGCGGGCCCAGCTCCTACAATGAGCAGTTCTTC
NA TRBJ2-7 NA TRBV27 CASSLSDSGPYEQYF TGTGCCAGCAGTTTATCGGATTCTGGGCCTTACGAGCAGTACTTC
NA TRBJ1-2 NA TRBV1 CTSSQEFSGDPLSYGYTF TGCACCAGCAGCCAAGAATTTTCAGGGGACCCCCTAAGCTATGGCTACACCTTC
NA TRBJ2-1 NA TRBV5-6 CASSLVAVQLYNEQFF TGTGCCAGCAGCTTGGTGGCCGTTCAGTTATACAATGAGCAGTTCTTC
TRBD2 TRBJ2-3 NA TRBV11-3 CASSSGAGGGTDTQYF TGTGCCAGCAGCTCCGGAGCGGGAGGAGGGACAGATACGCAGTATTTT
NA TRBJ1-2 NA TRBV27 CASSVTGGYGYTF TGTGCCAGCAGCGTGACGGGAGGATATGGCTACACCTTC
TRBD1 TRBJ1-2 NA TRBV9 CASSDPRGWEYGYTF TGTGCCAGCAGCGATCCCAGGGGGTGGGAATATGGCTACACCTTC
TRBD1 TRBJ1-2 NA TRBV6-2/TRBV6-3 CASSYSTGATGDGYTF TGTGCCAGCAGTTACTCTACAGGGGCTACTGGGGATGGCTACACCTTC
NA TRBJ2-7 NA TRBV6-6 CASSTPQVSSYEQYF TGTGCCAGCAGTACACCACAGGTTTCATCCTACGAGCAGTACTTC
TRBD2 TRBJ2-1 NA TRBV24-1 CATSDLFFSGDNEQFF TGTGCCACCAGTGATTTGTTTTTTAGCGGGGACAATGAGCAGTTCTTC
TRBD1 TRBJ1-5 NA TRBV3-1/TRBV3-2 CASSQEVGQGDQPQHF TGTGCCAGCAGCCAAGAGGTTGGGCAGGGGGACCAGCCCCAGCATTTT
TRBD1 TRBJ2-3 NA TRBV18 CASSPSRQGAVADTQYF TGTGCCAGCTCACCCTCCAGACAGGGAGCCGTGGCAGATACGCAGTATTTT
NA TRBJ2-3 NA TRBV2 CASSAQGSTDTQYF TGTGCCAGCAGTGCCCAGGGAAGCACAGATACGCAGTATTTT
TRBD2 TRBJ2-3 NA TRBV3-1/TRBV3-2 CASSLSGGRGKDTQYF TGTGCCAGCAGCCTGAGCGGGGGGCGTGGGAAAGATACGCAGTATTTT
NA TRBJ1-1 NA TRBV30 CAWSVRGGTEAFF TGTGCCTGGAGTGTACGGGGGGGGACTGAAGCTTTCTTT
NA TRBJ1-1 NA TRBV3-1/TRBV3-2 CASSPLRRAVEAFF TGTGCCAGCAGCCCCCTCCGGCGGGCCGTTGAAGCTTTCTTT
NA TRBJ2-1 NA TRBV27 CASSFGLAYNEQFF TGTGCCAGCAGTTTTGGGCTGGCCTACAATGAGCAGTTCTTC
NA TRBJ2-5 NA TRBV5-6 CASSLGPSSARQETQYF TGTGCCAGCAGCTTGGGTCCCTCTAGCGCGCGCCAAGAGACCCAGTACTTC
TRBD2 TRBJ2-1 NA TRBV5-1 CASSFLAGAPYNEQFF TGCGCCAGCAGCTTCTTAGCGGGAGCCCCCTACAATGAGCAGTTCTTC
NA TRBJ2-3 once TRBV5-4 CASSAGTNTDTQYF TGTGCCAGCAGCGCCGGGACAAACACAGATACGCAGTATTTT
TRBD2 TRBJ2-2 NA TRBV5-6 CASSLGLARNTGELFF TGTGCCAGCAGCTTGGGACTAGCGAGGAACACCGGGGAGCTGTTTTTT
NA TRBJ2-7 NA TRBV6-5 CASSSRERDFLGEQYF TGTGCCAGCAGTTCCCGGGAGAGGGACTTTTTAGGCGAGCAGTACTTC
NA TRBJ1-1 NA TRBV18 CASSRTDREAFF TGTGCCAGCTCCCGGACTGACAGGGAAGCTTTCTTT
NA TRBJ1-1 NA TRBV10-3 CAISTAQGGTEAFF TGTGCCATCTCTACAGCCCAAGGAGGCACTGAAGCTTTCTTT
NA TRBJ1-1 NA TRBV19 CASSIVGAMNTEAFF TGTGCCAGTAGTATAGTAGGGGCCATGAACACTGAAGCTTTCTTT
NA TRBJ2-5 NA TRBV12-3/TRBV12-4 CASSPRVKETQYF TGTGCCAGCAGCCCCAGGGTTAAGGAGACCCAGTACTTC
TRBD2 TRBJ2-5 NA TRBV3-1/TRBV3-2 CASSKRGRIRETQYF TGTGCCAGCAGCAAGCGGGGGCGTATAAGGGAGACCCAGTACTTC
NA TRBJ1-3 NA TRBV9 CASSVGQRSGNTIYF TGTGCCAGCAGCGTAGGGCAGCGCTCTGGAAACACCATATATTTT
TRBD1 TRBJ1-2 NA TRBV12-5 CASGPDSGQVLF TGTGCTAGTGGTCCCGACTCGGGACAGGTGCTCTTC
NA TRBJ1-1 NA TRBV30 CAWSGLLTESSTEAFF TGTGCCTGGAGTGGATTATTGACAGAGTCTAGCACTGAAGCTTTCTTT
TRBD1 TRBJ1-1 NA TRBV15 CATSREAGGRGDTEAFF TGTGCCACCAGCAGAGAGGCAGGGGGCAGGGGGGACACTGAAGCTTTCTTT
NA TRBJ1-2 NA TRBV4-1 CASSQESRGTHGYTF TGCGCCAGCAGCCAAGAGTCCAGGGGCACCCATGGCTACACCTTC
TRBD1 TRBJ1-5 NA TRBV5-4 CASSWGTGNRGSNQPQHF TGTGCCAGCAGCTGGGGGACAGGGAATCGAGGGAGCAATCAGCCCCAGCATTTT
TRBD1 TRBJ2-7 NA TRBV19 CASSQPGQTNEQYF TGTGCCAGTAGTCAACCGGGACAGACGAACGAGCAGTACTTC
NA TRBJ2-3 NA TRBV24-1 CATRGGTDTQYF TGTGCCACCAGAGGAGGCACAGATACGCAGTATTTT
NA TRBJ2-7 NA TRBV10-2 CASSDPGNPTYEQYF TGCGCCAGCAGTGACCCGGGGAACCCTACTTACGAGCAGTACTTC
NA TRBJ1-6 NA TRBV28 CASSFNRAGRSYNSPLHF TGTGCCAGCAGTTTTAACCGGGCAGGGCGCTCCTATAATTCACCCCTCCACTTT
TRBD1 TRBJ1-1 NA TRBV7-9 CASSLNRDSEAFF TGTGCCAGCAGCTTAAACCGGGACAGTGAAGCTTTCTTT